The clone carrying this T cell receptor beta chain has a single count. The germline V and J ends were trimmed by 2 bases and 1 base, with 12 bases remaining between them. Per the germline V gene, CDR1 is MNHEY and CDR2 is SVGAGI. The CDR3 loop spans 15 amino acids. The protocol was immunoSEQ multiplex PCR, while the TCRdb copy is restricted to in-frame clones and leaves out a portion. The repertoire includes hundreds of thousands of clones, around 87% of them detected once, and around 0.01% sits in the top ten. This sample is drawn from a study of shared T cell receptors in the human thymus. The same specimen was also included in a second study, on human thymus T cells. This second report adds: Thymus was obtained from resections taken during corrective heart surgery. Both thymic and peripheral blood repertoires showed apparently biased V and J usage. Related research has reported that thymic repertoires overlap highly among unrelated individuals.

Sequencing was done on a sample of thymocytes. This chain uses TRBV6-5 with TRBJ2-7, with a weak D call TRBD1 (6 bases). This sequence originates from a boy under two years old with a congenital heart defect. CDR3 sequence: CASSYPGVRSYEQYF. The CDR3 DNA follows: TGTGCCAGCAGTTACCCAGGGGTTAGGTCCTACGAGCAGTACTTC.